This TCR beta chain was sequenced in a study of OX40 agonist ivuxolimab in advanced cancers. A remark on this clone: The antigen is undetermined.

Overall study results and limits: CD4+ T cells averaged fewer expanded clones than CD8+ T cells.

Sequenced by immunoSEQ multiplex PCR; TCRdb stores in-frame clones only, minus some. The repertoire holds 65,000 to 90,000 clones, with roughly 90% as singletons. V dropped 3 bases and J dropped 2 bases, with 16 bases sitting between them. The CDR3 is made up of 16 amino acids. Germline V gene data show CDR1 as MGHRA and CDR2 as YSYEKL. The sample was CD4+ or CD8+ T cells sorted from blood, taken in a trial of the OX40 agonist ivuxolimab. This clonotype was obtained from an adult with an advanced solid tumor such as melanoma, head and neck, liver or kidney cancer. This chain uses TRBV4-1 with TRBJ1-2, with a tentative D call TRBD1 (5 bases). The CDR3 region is CASSQGGTDQNYGYTF. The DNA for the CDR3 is TGCGCCAGCAGCCAGGGAGGGACCGACCAGAACTATGGCTACACCTTC.